These T cell receptor beta chains were read from a single sample in a study of blood T cell repertoires in COVID-19. Clones were sequenced by immunoSEQ multiplex PCR, and TCRdb holds only the in-frame ones, with some missing. The data contain 60,000 to 85,000 clones, under 90% of them seen just once; the ten biggest clones take up 15% to 20%. Material: peripheral blood. The receptors here all came from an older man who had recovered from COVID-19. Both conserved end residues are part of each CDR3. A D gene is named only where the DNA matches it firmly. Some rows have no size entry. The others give once, few or many, or a class for an expanded clone.

V gene	clone size	D gene	J gene	CDR3 protein	CDR3 DNA
TRBV19	NA	TRBD2	TRBJ2-2	CASSIGLAGGSDTGELFF	TGTGCCAGTAGTATAGGACTAGCGGGGGGTTCGGACACCGGGGAGCTGTTTTTT
TRBV5-6	once	TRBD1	TRBJ1-6	CASSLNRGESPLHF	TGTGCCAGCAGCTTGAACAGGGGAGAATCACCCCTCCACTTT
TRBV10-1	NA	NA	TRBJ2-3	CASSEVRGTDTQYF	TGCGCCAGCAGTGAAGTCAGGGGCACAGATACGCAGTATTTT
TRBV19	NA	NA	TRBJ1-3	CASSIEPRIPGNTIYF	TGTGCCAGTAGTATAGAACCGCGTATCCCTGGAAACACCATATATTTT
TRBV28	NA	NA	TRBJ1-6	CASQNRRRNSPLHF	TGTGCCAGCCAGAATAGGAGGAGGAATTCACCCCTCCACTTT
TRBV14	few	TRBD1	TRBJ1-2	CASSQLRDRGYGYTF	TGTGCCAGCAGCCAACTCCGGGACAGGGGATATGGCTACACCTTC
TRBV2	NA	TRBD1	TRBJ2-7	CASSEDRGPSYEQYF	TGTGCCAGCAGTGAAGACAGGGGGCCATCCTACGAGCAGTACTTC
TRBV27	NA	NA	TRBJ2-7	CASSPKYGTYEQYF	TGTGCCAGCAGTCCAAAATACGGGACATACGAGCAGTACTTC
TRBV7-6	few	TRBD2	TRBJ2-7	CASSSLGTSEYPYEQYF	TGTGCCAGCAGCTCATTAGGGACTAGCGAGTACCCCTACGAGCAGTACTTC
TRBV7-2	NA	TRBD2	TRBJ2-5	CASSSMGAGGQETQYF	TGTGCCAGCAGCTCCATGGGGGCGGGGGGCCAAGAGACCCAGTACTTC
TRBV28	NA	TRBD2	TRBJ2-1	CASSIHSGRNSNEQFF	TGTGCCAGCAGTATTCATAGCGGGAGGAACTCGAATGAGCAGTTCTTC